This TCR beta chain was recorded in a study of OX40 agonist ivuxolimab in advanced cancers. Study background: Dose-escalation patients suffered from hepatocellular carcinoma, melanoma, renal cell or head and neck cancer.

Sequenced by immunoSEQ multiplex PCR; TCRdb stores in-frame clones only, minus some. The profile shows about 110,000 clones, approximately 90% of them singletons. The V and J ends lost 0 bases and 7 bases respectively, with 6 bases between them. Germline V gives CDR1 SNHLY, CDR2 FYNNEI. This CDR3 has 12 amino acids. This rearrangement joins TRBV2 to TRBJ2-5; D is unresolved. This receptor was taken from an adult with an advanced solid tumor such as melanoma, head and neck, liver or kidney cancer. The sequencing used CD4+ or CD8+ T cells sorted from blood, collected in a trial of the OX40 agonist ivuxolimab. The CDR3 spells CASSEAKGTQYF. For the CDR3, the DNA is TGTGCCAGCAGTGAAGCCAAGGGGACCCAGTACTTC.